Listed below are T cell receptor beta chains from one sample, sequenced in a study of blood T cell repertoires in COVID-19. Sequencing used immunoSEQ multiplex PCR; TCRdb keeps in-frame clones, though not all of them. Of tens of thousands of clones in the sample, over 80% were seen once. Sequencing was performed on peripheral blood. The receptors stem from a man older than 75 with active or convalescent COVID-19. Each CDR3 is given without its conserved first and last residue.

>12|TRBJ1-5|TRBV27
ASKLQGAGQPQH
>11|TRBJ2-5|TRBV29-1
SGRQGPGETQY
>12|TRBJ1-1|TRBV19
ASSTDRGNTEAF
>15|TRBJ2-7|TRBV19
ASSIVFLISGSYEQY
>15|TRBJ1-1|TRBV19
ASSPRTGREGGTEAF
>14|TRBJ2-1|TRBV4-2
ASSQVAGSGNNEQF
>13|TRBJ2-3|TRBV5-6
ASSQDGGATDTQY
>11|TRBJ2-1|TRBV2
ASRWGQANEQF
>12|TRBJ1-2|TRBV2
ASSADRGPYGYT
>13|TRBJ1-5|TRBV7-2
ASSLGGGNNQPQH
>10|TRBJ2-7|TRBV11-2
ASSLDRGGQY
>9|TRBJ1-1|TRBV6-5
ASVPHTEAF
>11|TRBJ2-2|TRBV29-1
SVDGRNTGELF
>15|TRBJ1-6|TRBV5-1
ASSLGGGASVNSPLH
>14|TRBJ2-7|TRBV7-2
ASSLARTSGRNEQY
>11|TRBJ1-1|TRBV5-1
ASSTDMNTEAF
>13|TRBJ1-3|TRBV18
ASSPQTGSGNTIY
>11|TRBJ2-3|TRBV7-2
ASSYRDSVTQY
>11|TRBJ1-5|TRBV6-2/TRBV6-3
ASSYADLQPQH
>12|TRBJ2-7|TRBV2
ASSGGLASYEQY
>13|TRBJ2-4|TRBV7-2
ASSLVSRTGGIQY
>12|TRBJ1-2|TRBV7-8
ASSLAIYNYGYT
>14|TRBJ2-1|TRBV19
ASSSTGLAGDNEQF
>13|TRBJ1-1|TRBV3-1/TRBV3-2
ASSPTRVGGLEAF
>9|TRBJ2-5|TRBV5-1
ASGRGETQY
>18|TRBJ2-1|TRBV14
ASRPSLGTSGGASYNEQF
>11|TRBJ1-5|TRBV28
ASTPGSRGAQH
>13|TRBJ2-1|TRBV5-1
ASSQRLAGYNEQF
>14|TRBJ2-2|TRBV27
ASSLSPAGDTGELF
>17|TRBJ1-1|TRBV28
ASSLGFRLTGGKRTEAF
>13|TRBJ1-1|TRBV19
ASSMGQGMNTEAF
>10|TRBJ1-2|TRBV28
ASSSSSYGYT
>14|TRBJ1-1|TRBV19
ASSSRTGGLDTEAF
>14|TRBJ2-2|TRBV18
ASSPERAEATGELF
>9|TRBJ1-5|TRBV2
ASSESRAQH
>15|TRBJ2-3|TRBV3-1/TRBV3-2
ASSLGLAGGVTDTQY
>11|TRBJ1-5|TRBV5-1
ASSLSTDQPQH
>10|TRBJ1-1|TRBV5-5
ASSLVPAEAF
>13|TRBJ2-3|TRBV19
ASSILAGTTDTQY
>12|TRBJ1-2|TRBV5-6
ASSFNRATYGYT
>13|TRBJ2-5|TRBV6-5
ASRTSGGAQETQY
>13|TRBJ2-1|TRBV5-4
ASSFGGRAYNEQF
>13|TRBJ2-1|TRBV7-2
ASSLSLTQSDEQF
>12|TRBJ2-7|TRBV7-2
ASSLGQGGYEQY
>17|TRBJ1-4|TRBV21-1
ASSPDGGQSLSNDEKLF
>15|TRBJ2-6|TRBV7-2
ASSGLTGLRGANVLT
>11|TRBJ1-5|TRBV18
ASSPRGDQPQH
>11|TRBJ2-7|TRBV24-1
ATSEVTGGEQY
>14|TRBJ2-5|TRBV6-5
ASSYSSGGAGETQY
>15|TRBJ1-2|TRBV7-8
ASSLATILDGLYGYT
>14|TRBJ1-6|TRBV4-1
ASSQEGLIGKSPLH